The 25 T cell receptor beta chains listed next were all sequenced from one sample in a study of T cell changes during pregnancy in multiple sclerosis. The data were produced by immunoSEQ multiplex PCR, yet TCRdb's version contains in-frame clones alone and is incomplete. This sample has approximately 70,000 clones, with roughly 94% found just once. Sequencing used CD4+ T cells from peripheral blood mononuclear cells, obtained after pregnancy. The source is a female donor with multiple sclerosis, enrolled in a pregnancy study.

V and J are TRBV7-9 and TRBJ1-3, with 9 positions matching TRBD1. The J segment lost 4 bases and the V segment lost 7 bases, leaving 8 bases of the junction unmatched. Per germline, CDR1 SEHNR and CDR2 FQNEAQ (reference sequence). The length of the CDR3 is 15 residues. The CDR3 region is CASTLPGQGGNTIYF. The CDR3 nucleotides are TGTGCCAGCACCTTGCCGGGACAGGGAGGAAACACCATATATTTT. Drawing the rest from reference TRBV7-9 and TRBJ1-3, the complete variable domain is DTGVSQNPRHKITKRGQNVTFRCDPISEHNRLYWYRQTLGQGPEFLTYFQNEAQLEKSRLLSDRFSAERPKGSFSTLEIQRTEQGDSAMYLCASTLPGQGGNTIYFGEGSWLTVV.

This clone was detected once. V usage is TRBV19 and J usage is TRBJ2-2, with 10 bases aligning to TRBD1. This CDR3 is built from 14 residues. The V segment lost 7 bases and the J segment 7 bases; nucleotides outside the gene matches: 6. Germline CDR1 LNHDA, CDR2 SQIVND (reference sequence). In DNA form, the CDR3 reads TGTGCCAGTAAGGGGACAGGGGATTTCGGGGAGCTGTTTTTT. Its protein product is CASKGTGDFGELFF.

CDR3 in amino acids: CAWSPGEYGYTF. Here the CDR3 DNA reads TGTGCCTGGAGTCCAGGGGAGTATGGCTACACCTTC. This sequence joins TRBV30 and TRBJ1-2; D perhaps matches TRBD1 (6 bases). The V end was cut by 2 bases, the J end by 5 bases, with 9 bases between. This CDR3 comprises 12 residues. Germline CDR1 GTSNPN, CDR2 SVGIG (reference sequence). The complete variable domain, with remaining parts taken from reference TRBV30 and TRBJ1-2, reads SQTIHQWPATLVQPVGSPLSLECTVEGTSNPNLYWYRQAAGRGLQLLFYSVGIGQISSEVPQNLSASRPQDRQFILSSKKLLLSDSGFYLCAWSPGEYGYTFGSGTRLTVV.

The rearrangement joins TRBV6-9 to TRBJ2-2; 9 positions match TRBD1. The CDR3 runs to 18 residues. The V gene end was trimmed by 6 bases and the J gene end by 1 base; junction bases not matched to a gene: 12. CDR1 MNHGY and CDR2 SVAAGI come from the germline V gene. The CDR3 protein is CASSPFEPGQGNTGELFF. The CDR3, as DNA: TGTGCCAGCAGCCCTTTCGAACCGGGACAGGGGAACACCGGGGAGCTGTTTTTT.

Worth noting for this clone: The sample contains more than one DNA sequence encoding this CDR3. The rearrangement joins TRBV28 to TRBJ2-3; D is ambiguous. Germline V lookup: CDR1 MDHEN, CDR2 SYDVKM. The CDR3 sequence is 13 residues long. Trimming pared 2 bases from V and 4 bases from J, leaving 7 bases between. The CDR3 loop reads CASSLRVPDTQYF. The CDR3 DNA follows: TGTGCCAGCAGTTTACGGGTCCCAGATACGCAGTATTTT.

The V gene is TRBV7-2, the J gene TRBJ2-1; TRBD1 aligns across 7 bases. The germline gives CDR1 SGHTA, CDR2 FQGNSA. V was clipped by 8 bases and J by 3 bases; unmatched bases: 4. CDR3 length: 13 residues. CDR3 loop: CASRTGIYNEQFF. The CDR3, as DNA: TGTGCCAGCCGGACAGGCATCTACAATGAGCAGTTCTTC.

This rearrangement joins TRBV28 to TRBJ2-1; D perhaps matches TRBD2 (5 bases). CDR1 MDHEN and CDR2 SYDVKM come from the germline V gene. V was cut by 5 bases and J by 7 bases, with 21 bases left in between. The CDR3 totals 16 residues. CDR3 bases: TGTGCCAGCAGTGGATCCCTAGCCCTGCTTCAGAATGAGCAGTTCTTC. Protein product: CASSGSLALLQNEQFF. Full variable domain (rest looked up from reference TRBV28 and TRBJ2-1): DVKVTQSSRYLVKRTGEKVFLECVQDMDHENMFWYRQDPGLGLRLIYFSYDVKMKEKGDIPEGYSVSREKKERFSLILESASTNQTSMYLCASSGSLALLQNEQFFGPGTRLTVL.

J is TRBJ2-7 and V is TRBV4-1; 10 positions agree with TRBD2. V dropped 1 base and J dropped 3; count of bases not matched to a gene: 6. Germline V gene lookup returns CDR1 MGHRA and CDR2 YSYEKL. This CDR3 has 16 residues. CDR3 region: CASSQANKREGYEQYF. The CDR3 nucleotides are TGCGCCAGCAGCCAAGCAAATAAGCGGGAGGGCTACGAGCAGTACTTC.

CDR3 nucleotide sequence: TGCAGCGCCATCGTGGACAGCTACGAGCAGTACTTC. This gives the protein CSAIVDSYEQYF. The chain couples TRBV29-1 to TRBJ2-7; D possibly corresponds to TRBD1 (6 bases). The germline V gene has CDR1 SQVTM and CDR2 ANQGSEA. Trimming removed 7 bases at V and 3 bases at J, with 13 bases between. The CDR3 is 12 amino acids.

Remarks on this clone: The germline gene is not matched at one end of the junction; a read error may be the cause. The sample holds other DNA sequences that translate to the same CDR3. This chain joins TRBV5-4 and TRBJ2-7; no clear D gene. The CDR3 has 14 residues. Germline CDR1 SGHNT, CDR2 YYREEE (reference sequence). CDR3: CASSARVAASEQYF. The CDR3 DNA sequence: TGTGCTAGCAGCGCCCGGGTCGCCGCTTCAGAGCAGTACTTC.

This chain links TRBV6-4 with TRBJ2-3, with D perhaps matching TRBD2 (6 bases). The length of the CDR3 is 15 residues. V was trimmed by 6 bases and J by 5 bases, leaving 18 bases between them. CDR1 is MRHNA and CDR2 is SNTAGT in the germline V gene. The CDR3 is CASSPLGGNGDTQYF. CDR3 nucleotide sequence: TGTGCCAGCAGCCCCCTCGGGGGTAACGGAGATACGCAGTATTTT.

The chain joins TRBV18 to TRBJ2-5; D is unresolved. This CDR3 has 12 residues. The V end lost 4 bases, the J end lost 1 base, and 4 bases lay between the germline ends. CDR1 KGHSH and CDR2 LQKENI come from the germline V gene. The CDR3 loop is CASSQLQETQYF. CDR3 in DNA: TGTGCCAGCTCACAACTCCAAGAGACCCAGTACTTC.

V gene TRBV4-2 combines with J gene TRBJ2-7; 9 bases agree with TRBD2. This CDR3 region has 15 residues. Trimming cost V 0 bases and J 4 bases; bases outside gene matches: 4. Germline loops: CDR1 LGHNA, CDR2 YNFKEQ. The CDR3 loop reads CASSQDSSGSYEQYF. CDR3 sequence (DNA): TGTGCCAGCAGCCAAGATAGTAGCGGGAGTTACGAGCAGTACTTC.

The V call is TRBV28, the J call TRBJ1-1; perhaps TRBD1 as D (5 bases). V was clipped by 3 bases and J by 1 base, with 15 bases between them. This CDR3 comprises 16 residues. Looked up from germline, CDR1 is MDHEN and CDR2 is SYDVKM. CDR3 DNA sequence: TGTGCCAGCAGTTTCCCCCAGGGCATGAGGAACACTGAAGCTTTCTTT. Amino acids: CASSFPQGMRNTEAFF.

This clone was seen once. The chain uses TRBV30 and TRBJ1-2; D gene uncertain. Germline CDR1 and CDR2: GTSNPN and SVGIG (reference sequence). Trimming took 0 bases from V and 5 from J, leaving 19 bases between them. The CDR3 runs 16 residues. As DNA, the CDR3 is TGTGCCTGGAGTGTCCTCTTGGCAGGTCCGAGTTATGGCTACACCTTC. Translated: CAWSVLLAGPSYGYTF.

This clone has only a few counts. V usage is TRBV5-1 and J usage is TRBJ1-1; tentatively, D is TRBD1 (5 bases). There are 13 residues in the CDR3. Trimming took off 4 bases at V and 3 bases at J, with 10 bases between the two ends. CDR1 SGHRS and CDR2 YFSETQ come from the germline V gene. This CDR3 reads CASSERGDTEAFF. DNA for the CDR3: TGCGCCAGCAGCGAACGGGGGGACACTGAAGCTTTCTTT.

V is TRBV14 and J is TRBJ2-7; 11 bases align to TRBD1. Germline CDR1 is SGHDN and CDR2 is FVKESK. Trimming at V came to 2 bases and at J to 6 bases, leaving 6 bases not matched to a gene. The CDR3 has 15 residues. The CDR3 loop is CASSQNPGTGGEQYF. The CDR3 nucleotides are TGTGCCAGCAGCCAAAATCCCGGGACAGGGGGCGAGCAGTACTTC.

This clone was seen a single time. At one end, the junction sequence differs from germline, possibly due to a read error. The chain couples TRBV11-2 to TRBJ2-2; D assignment may be TRBD1 or TRBD2 (7 bases each). CDR3 length: 13 residues. The germline gives CDR1 SGHAT, CDR2 FQNNGV. The CDR3 here is CVSGTVLTGELFF. As DNA, the CDR3 is TGTGTCAGCGGGACAGTACTCACCGGGGAGCTGTTTTTT.

This chain links TRBV5-6 with TRBJ2-1, with D possibly being TRBD1 (6 bases). Germline V CDR1 and CDR2: SGHDT, YYEEEE. This CDR3 comprises 15 residues. Trimming left V 4 bases short and J 4 bases short, with 15 bases between. CDR3 bases: TGTGCCAGCAGCCACAGGGTAGGGCTATACAATGAGCAGTTCTTC. Translation gives CASSHRVGLYNEQFF. The whole variable domain, remainder taken from reference TRBV5-6 and TRBJ2-1, is DAGVTQSPTHLIKTRGQQVTLRCSPKSGHDTVSWYQQALGQGPQFIFQYYEEEERQRGNFPDRFSGHQFPNYSSELNVNALLLGDSALYLCASSHRVGLYNEQFFGPGTRLTVL.

The genes are TRBV19 and TRBJ2-2; unclear D gene. The ends were cut back, 0 bases at V and 7 bases at J, with 12 bases in the middle. The CDR3 loop spans 15 amino acids. Germline assignment: CDR1 LNHDA and CDR2 SQIVND (reference sequence). CDR3 region: CASSIDLPRHGELFF. In DNA form, the CDR3 reads TGTGCCAGTAGTATAGATCTGCCCCGACACGGGGAGCTGTTTTTT.

About this clone itself: The same CDR3 arises from other DNA sequences in this sample as well. The chain is built from TRBV5-1 and TRBJ2-7; 7 bases map to TRBD1. This CDR3 has 13 amino acids. V trimming: 5 bases; J trimming: 2 bases; junction bases outside the gene matches: 4. Germline-derived CDR1 and CDR2 are SGHRS and YFSETQ. CDR3 nucleotide sequence: TGCGCCAGCAGTTTTGGGACAGCCTACGAGCAGTACTTC. It specifies CASSFGTAYEQYF.

The chain links TRBV2 to TRBJ1-1, with 8 positions matching TRBD1. The V gene end was trimmed by 5 bases and the J gene end by 11 bases; junction bases not matched to a gene: 10. This CDR3 is built from 13 residues. Germline V CDR1 and CDR2: SNHLY, FYNNEI. The CDR3 loop reads CASSLTGGISAFF. CDR3 nucleotides: TGTGCCAGCAGTCTCACAGGGGGAATAAGCGCTTTCTTT.

The chain uses TRBV27 and TRBJ1-1; possibly TRBD1 for D (5 bases). Germline-derived CDR1 and CDR2 are MNHEY and SMNVEV (reference sequence). The CDR3 sequence is 13 residues long. Trimming left V 0 bases short and J 10 bases short, with 12 bases between. The CDR3 spells CASSLSGLGGAFF. CDR3 in DNA: TGTGCCAGCAGTTTATCTGGGCTCGGGGGAGCTTTCTTT.

V gene TRBV18 combines with J gene TRBJ1-1; D remains unclear. Looked up from germline, CDR1 is KGHSH and CDR2 is LQKENI. The V end was cut by 5 bases, the J end by 5 bases, with 15 bases between. There are 14 residues in the CDR3. The CDR3 coding sequence is TGTGCCAGCTCAGAGTACCTCGTCGGGACTGAAGCTTTCTTT. Residues: CASSEYLVGTEAFF.

The chain recombines TRBV25-1 with TRBJ2-7; TRBD1 agrees at 8 bases. J gave up 2 bases and V 5 bases, and 2 bases lay outside the gene matches. This CDR3 is 13 amino acids long. CDR1 is MGHDK and CDR2 is SYGVNS in the germline V gene. CDR3: CASSLTGAYEQYF. The CDR3 region has the DNA TGTGCCAGCAGTTTGACAGGGGCCTACGAGCAGTACTTC.